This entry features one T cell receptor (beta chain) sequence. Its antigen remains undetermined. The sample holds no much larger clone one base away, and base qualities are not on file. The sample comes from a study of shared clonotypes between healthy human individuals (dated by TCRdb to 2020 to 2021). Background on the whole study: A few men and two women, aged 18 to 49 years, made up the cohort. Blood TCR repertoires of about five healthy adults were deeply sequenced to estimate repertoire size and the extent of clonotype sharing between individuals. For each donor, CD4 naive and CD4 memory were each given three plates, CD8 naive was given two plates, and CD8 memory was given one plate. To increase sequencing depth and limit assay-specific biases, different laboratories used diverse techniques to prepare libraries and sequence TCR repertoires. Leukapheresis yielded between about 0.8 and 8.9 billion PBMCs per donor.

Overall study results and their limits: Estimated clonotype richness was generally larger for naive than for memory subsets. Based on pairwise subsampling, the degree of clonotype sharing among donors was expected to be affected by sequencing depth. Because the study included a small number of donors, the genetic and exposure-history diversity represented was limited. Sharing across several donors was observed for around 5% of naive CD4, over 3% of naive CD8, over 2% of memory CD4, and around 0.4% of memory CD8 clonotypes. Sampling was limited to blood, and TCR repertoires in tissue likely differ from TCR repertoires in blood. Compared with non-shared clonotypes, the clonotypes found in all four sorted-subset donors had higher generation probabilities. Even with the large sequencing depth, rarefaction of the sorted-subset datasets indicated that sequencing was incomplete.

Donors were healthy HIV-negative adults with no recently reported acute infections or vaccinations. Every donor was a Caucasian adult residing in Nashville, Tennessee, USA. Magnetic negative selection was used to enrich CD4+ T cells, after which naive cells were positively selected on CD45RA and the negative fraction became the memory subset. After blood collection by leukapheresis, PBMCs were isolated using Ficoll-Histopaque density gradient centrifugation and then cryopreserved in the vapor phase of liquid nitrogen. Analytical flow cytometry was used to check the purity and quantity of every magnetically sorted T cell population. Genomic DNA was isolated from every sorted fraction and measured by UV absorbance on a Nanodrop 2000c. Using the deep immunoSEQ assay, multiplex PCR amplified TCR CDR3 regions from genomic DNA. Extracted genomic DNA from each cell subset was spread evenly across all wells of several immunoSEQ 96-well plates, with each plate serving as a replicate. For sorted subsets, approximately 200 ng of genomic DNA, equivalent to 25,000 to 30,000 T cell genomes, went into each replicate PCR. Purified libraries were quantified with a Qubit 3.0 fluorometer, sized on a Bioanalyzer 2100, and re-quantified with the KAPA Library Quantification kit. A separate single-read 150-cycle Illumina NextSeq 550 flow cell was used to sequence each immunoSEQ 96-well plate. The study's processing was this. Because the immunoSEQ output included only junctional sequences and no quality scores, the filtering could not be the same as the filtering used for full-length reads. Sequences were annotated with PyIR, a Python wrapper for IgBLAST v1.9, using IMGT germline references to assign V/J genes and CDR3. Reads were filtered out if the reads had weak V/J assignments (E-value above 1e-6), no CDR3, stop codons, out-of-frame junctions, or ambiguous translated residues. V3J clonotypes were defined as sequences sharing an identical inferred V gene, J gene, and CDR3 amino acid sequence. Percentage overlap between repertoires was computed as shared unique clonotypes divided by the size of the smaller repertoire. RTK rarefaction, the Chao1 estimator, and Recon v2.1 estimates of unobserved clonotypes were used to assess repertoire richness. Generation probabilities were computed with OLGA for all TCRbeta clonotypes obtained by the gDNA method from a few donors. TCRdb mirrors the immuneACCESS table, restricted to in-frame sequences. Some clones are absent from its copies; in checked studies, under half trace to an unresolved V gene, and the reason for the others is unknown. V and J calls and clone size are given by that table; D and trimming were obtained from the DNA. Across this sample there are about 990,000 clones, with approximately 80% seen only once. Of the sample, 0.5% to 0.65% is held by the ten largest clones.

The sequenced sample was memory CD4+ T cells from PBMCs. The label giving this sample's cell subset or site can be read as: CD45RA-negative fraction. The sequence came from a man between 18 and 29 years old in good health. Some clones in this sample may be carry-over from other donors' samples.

The nucleotides are TGCGCCAGCAGCAGATCCGGCGGGAGTGAGAAAAATGAGCAGTTCTTC. Translation gives CASSRSGGSEKNEQFF. The sequence links TRBV5-1 to TRBJ2-1, with 7 bases matching TRBD2. CDR1 and CDR2, looked up from the germline V gene, are SGHRS and YFSETQ. The junction shows trimming of 4 bases on V and 7 bases on J, and the gene matches do not reach 14 bases of it. From the cysteine through the phenylalanine, the CDR3 covers 16 amino acids. Only CDR3 DNA is held: 48 bases, read in frame from base 1.